The T cell receptor (beta chain) described here comes from a study of T-cell memory formation after mild COVID-19. The overall study: Across donors, TCR clusters were largely donor specific. Whole-study findings and limits: Clones contracting across day 15 to 85 had a balanced CD4/CD8 profile; later expanding clones leaned CD4+. Cross-reactive memory seemingly joined, as some responding clones were found in pre-infection memory.

This clonotype was counted between two and nine times. Its matching antigen is unknown. CDR3 size: 16 residues. Trimming at V came to 3 bases and at J to 4 bases, leaving 4 bases not matched to a gene. The germline V gene has CDR1 SGHTA and CDR2 FQGTGA. From the 5' RACE reads, TCRdb called clonotypes with MiXCR, one entry per CDR3 protein. The sample yields around 300,000 distinct CDR3 sequences, approximately 12% seen once. Sequenced sample: PBMCs or a T cell subset sorted from them (not recorded which). The rearrangement joins TRBV7-3 to TRBJ2-2; 11 nucleotides agree with TRBD1. This clonotype was sampled from a man younger than 35 who had mild COVID-19 (a few samples of this study predate the infection). Cell type and time point are not known. CDR3 amino acids: CASSLRTGGGTGELFF. The CDR3 DNA follows: TGTGCCAGCAGCTTGCGGACAGGGGGCGGCACCGGGGAGCTGTTTTTT. The full variable domain, its missing parts supplied by reference TRBV7-3 and TRBJ2-2, is GAGVSQTPSNKVTEKGKYVELRCDPISGHTALYWYRQSLGQGPEFLIYFQGTGAADDSGLPNDRFFAVRPEGSVSTLKIQRTERGDSAVYLCASSLRTGGGTGELFFGEGSRLTVL.